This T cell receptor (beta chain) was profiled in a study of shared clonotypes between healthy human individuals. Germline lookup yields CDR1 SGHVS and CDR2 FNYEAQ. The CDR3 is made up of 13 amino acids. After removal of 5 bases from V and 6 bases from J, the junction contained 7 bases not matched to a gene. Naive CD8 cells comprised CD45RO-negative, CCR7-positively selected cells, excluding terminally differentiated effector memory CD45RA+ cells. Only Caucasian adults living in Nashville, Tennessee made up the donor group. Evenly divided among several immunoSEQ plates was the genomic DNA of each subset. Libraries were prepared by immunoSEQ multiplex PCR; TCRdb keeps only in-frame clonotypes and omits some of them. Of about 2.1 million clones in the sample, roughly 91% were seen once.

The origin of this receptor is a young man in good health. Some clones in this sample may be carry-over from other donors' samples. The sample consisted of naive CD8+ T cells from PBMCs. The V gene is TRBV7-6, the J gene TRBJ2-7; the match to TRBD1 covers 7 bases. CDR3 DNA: TGTGCCAGCAGCCCGGAGACAGGGTTCGAGCAGTACTTC. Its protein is CASSPETGFEQYF.